This T cell receptor (beta chain) was observed in a study of shared clonotypes between healthy human individuals. Sequencing used immunoSEQ multiplex PCR; TCRdb keeps in-frame clones, though not all of them. The table has about 380,000 clones, 95% to 97% seen once; the top ten hold approximately 0.3%. The CDR3 is 13 amino acids. The V gene's germline CDR1 is GTSNPN and CDR2 SVGIG (reference sequence). The V end was cut by 0 bases, the J end by 4 bases, with 6 bases between. This TCR was sampled from a young man in good health. Input material: memory CD8+ T cells sorted from blood. As to subset: CD45RO+ cells pooled with CCR7-negative TemRA cells. The chain employs TRBV30 and TRBJ2-2, with unresolved D. CDR3 nucleotide sequence: TGTGCCTGGAGTGTAGGTAGCACCGGGGAGCTGTTTTTT. Translating gives CAWSVGSTGELFF.